The T cell receptor beta chain under discussion was sequenced for a study of T-cell reconstitution after alpha-beta-depleted transplantation in children. As it was prepared, the TCRbeta library received unique molecular identifiers. One entry per CDR3 protein, called by TCRdb with MiXCR from the PCR reads. This sample carries approximately 520,000 distinct CDR3 sequences, around a third of them seen once, and the ten largest clones take approximately 2.3%. The sequencing used PBMCs from the stem cell graft donor, collected from the stem cell graft. This receptor was obtained from a human donor who donated a stem cell graft to a child with aplastic anemia.

CDR3 nucleotides: TGTGCCAGCAGTCCGGGGAATTCACCCCTCCACTTT. Its translation: CASSPGNSPLHF. The V call is TRBV12-3 or TRBV12-4, the J call TRBJ1-6; D is uncertain. The CDR3 runs to 12 residues. With 5 bases removed from V and 7 bases from J, the gap between germline ends came to 6 bases.